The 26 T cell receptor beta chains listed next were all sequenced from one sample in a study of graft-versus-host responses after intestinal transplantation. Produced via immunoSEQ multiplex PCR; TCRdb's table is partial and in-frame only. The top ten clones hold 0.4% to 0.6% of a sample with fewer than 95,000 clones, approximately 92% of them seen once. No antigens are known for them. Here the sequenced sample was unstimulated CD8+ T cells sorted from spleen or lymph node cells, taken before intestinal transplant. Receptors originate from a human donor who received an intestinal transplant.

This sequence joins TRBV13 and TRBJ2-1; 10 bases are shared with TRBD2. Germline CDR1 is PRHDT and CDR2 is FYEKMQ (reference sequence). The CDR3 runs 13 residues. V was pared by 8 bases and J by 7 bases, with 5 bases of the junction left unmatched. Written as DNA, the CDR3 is TGTGCCAGCGGGGGACTAGCGCATAATGAGCAGTTCTTC. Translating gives CASGGLAHNEQFF.

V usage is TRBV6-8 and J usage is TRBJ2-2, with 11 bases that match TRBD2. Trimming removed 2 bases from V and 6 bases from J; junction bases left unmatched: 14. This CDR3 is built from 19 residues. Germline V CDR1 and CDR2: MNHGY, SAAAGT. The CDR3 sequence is CASSYGLAGGLLDPGELFF. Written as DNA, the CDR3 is TGTGCCAGCAGTTACGGGCTAGCGGGGGGCCTTCTCGACCCCGGGGAGCTGTTTTTT.

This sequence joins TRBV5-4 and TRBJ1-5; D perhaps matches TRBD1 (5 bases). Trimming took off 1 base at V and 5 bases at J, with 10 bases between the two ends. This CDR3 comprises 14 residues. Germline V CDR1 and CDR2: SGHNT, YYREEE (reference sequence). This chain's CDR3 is CASSLWGVDQPQHF. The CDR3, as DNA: TGTGCCAGCAGCTTGTGGGGGGTGGATCAGCCCCAGCATTTT. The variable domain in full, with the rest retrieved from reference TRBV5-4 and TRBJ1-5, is ETGVTQSPTHLIKTRGQQVTLRCSSQSGHNTVSWYQQALGQGPQFIFQYYREEENGRGNFPPRFSGLQFPNYSSELNVNALELDDSALYLCASSLWGVDQPQHFGDGTRLSIL.

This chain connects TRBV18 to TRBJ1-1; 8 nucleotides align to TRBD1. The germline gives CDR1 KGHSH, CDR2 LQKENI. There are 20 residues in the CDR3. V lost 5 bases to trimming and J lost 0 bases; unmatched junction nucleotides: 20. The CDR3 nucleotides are TGTGCCAGCTCATTCGGACAGGGTTGTGACCTTTGCCTTTTGAACACTGAAGCTTTCTTT. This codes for CASSFGQGCDLCLLNTEAFF.

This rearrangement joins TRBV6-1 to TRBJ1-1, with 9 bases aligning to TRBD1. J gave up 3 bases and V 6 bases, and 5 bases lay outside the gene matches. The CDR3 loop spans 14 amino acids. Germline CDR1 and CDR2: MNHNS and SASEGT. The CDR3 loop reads CASRATGGYTEAFF. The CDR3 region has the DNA TGTGCCAGCAGGGCGACAGGGGGGTACACTGAAGCTTTCTTT.

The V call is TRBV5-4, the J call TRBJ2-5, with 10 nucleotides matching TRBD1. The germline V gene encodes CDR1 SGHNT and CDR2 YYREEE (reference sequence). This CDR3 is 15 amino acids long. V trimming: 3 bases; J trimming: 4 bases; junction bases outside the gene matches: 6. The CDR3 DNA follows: TGTGCCAGCAGCTCCTACCGGGACAGGGGAGAGACCCAGTACTTC. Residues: CASSSYRDRGETQYF. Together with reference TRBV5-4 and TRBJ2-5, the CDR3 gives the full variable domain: ETGVTQSPTHLIKTRGQQVTLRCSSQSGHNTVSWYQQALGQGPQFIFQYYREEENGRGNFPPRFSGLQFPNYSSELNVNALELDDSALYLCASSSYRDRGETQYFGPGTRLLVL.

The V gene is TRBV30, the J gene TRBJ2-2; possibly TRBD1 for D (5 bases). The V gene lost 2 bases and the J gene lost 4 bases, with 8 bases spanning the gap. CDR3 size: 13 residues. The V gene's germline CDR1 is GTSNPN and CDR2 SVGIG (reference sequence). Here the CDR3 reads CAWSSGLTGELFF. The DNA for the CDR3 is TGTGCCTGGAGTTCAGGGCTCACCGGGGAGCTGTTTTTT.

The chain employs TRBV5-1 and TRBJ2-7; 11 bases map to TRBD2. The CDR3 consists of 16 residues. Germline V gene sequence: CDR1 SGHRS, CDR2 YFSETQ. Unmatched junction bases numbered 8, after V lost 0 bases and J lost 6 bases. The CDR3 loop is CASSLGTSGRGGEQYF. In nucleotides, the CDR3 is TGCGCCAGCAGCTTGGGAACTAGCGGGAGAGGGGGCGAGCAGTACTTC.

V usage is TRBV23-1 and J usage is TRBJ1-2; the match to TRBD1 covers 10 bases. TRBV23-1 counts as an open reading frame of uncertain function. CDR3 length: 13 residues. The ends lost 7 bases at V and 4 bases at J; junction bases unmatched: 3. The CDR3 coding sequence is TGCGCCAGCAAGACAGGGGGCCCCTATGGCTACACCTTC. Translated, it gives CASKTGGPYGYTF.

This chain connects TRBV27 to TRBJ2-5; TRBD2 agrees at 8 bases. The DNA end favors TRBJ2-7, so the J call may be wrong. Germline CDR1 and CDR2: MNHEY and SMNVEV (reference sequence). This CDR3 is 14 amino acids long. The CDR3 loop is CASSLGLAGYEQYF. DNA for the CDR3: TGTGCCAGCAGTTTAGGGCTAGCGGGTTACGAGCAGTACTTC.

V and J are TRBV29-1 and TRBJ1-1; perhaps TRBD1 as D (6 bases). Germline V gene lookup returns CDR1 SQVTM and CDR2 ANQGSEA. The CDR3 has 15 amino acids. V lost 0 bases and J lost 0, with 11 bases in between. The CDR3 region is CSVEDQEGVNTEAFF. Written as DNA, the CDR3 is TGCAGCGTTGAAGATCAAGAGGGGGTGAACACTGAAGCTTTCTTT. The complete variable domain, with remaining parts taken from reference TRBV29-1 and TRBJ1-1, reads SAVISQKPSRDICQRGTSLTIQCQVDSQVTMMFWYRQQPGQSLTLIATANQGSEATYESGFVIDKFPISRPNLTFSTLTVSNMSPEDSSIYLCSVEDQEGVNTEAFFGQGTRLTVV.

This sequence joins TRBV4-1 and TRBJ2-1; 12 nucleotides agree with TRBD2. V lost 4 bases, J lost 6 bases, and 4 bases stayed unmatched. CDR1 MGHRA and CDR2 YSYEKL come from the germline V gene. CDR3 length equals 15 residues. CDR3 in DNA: TGCGCCAGCAGCCCAACTAGCGGGAGGCCCAATGAGCAGTTCTTC. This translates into CASSPTSGRPNEQFF.

CDR3 in amino acids: CASSEWLAGELFF. The CDR3 region has the DNA TGTGCCAGCAGTGAATGGTTAGCCGGGGAGCTGTTTTTT. J is TRBJ2-2 and V is TRBV2; D uncertain. The germline CDR1 and CDR2 sequences are SNHLY and FYNNEI. The length of the CDR3 is 13 residues. Trimming shortened V by 2 bases and J by 6 bases, and 7 bases separated the two germline ends.

The DNA for the CDR3 is TGTGCCTGGGACAGGGGACAGGGGGGCAATCAGCCCCAGCATTTT. This translates into CAWDRGQGGNQPQHF. This chain uses TRBV30 with TRBJ1-5; 11 bases line up with TRBD1. Per the germline V gene, CDR1 is GTSNPN and CDR2 is SVGIG (reference sequence). With V trimmed by 5 bases and J by 2 bases, 5 bases remained unmatched. The CDR3 has 15 amino acids.

The CDR3 spells CASSSLYGDTQYF. In DNA form, the CDR3 reads TGTGCCAGCAGCTCCCTCTACGGAGATACGCAGTATTTT. The chain couples TRBV6-6 to TRBJ2-3; D gene unclear. The germline CDR1 and CDR2 sequences are MNHNY and SVGAGI (reference sequence). The CDR3 runs 13 residues. With 6 bases removed from V and 5 bases from J, the gap between germline ends came to 12 bases.

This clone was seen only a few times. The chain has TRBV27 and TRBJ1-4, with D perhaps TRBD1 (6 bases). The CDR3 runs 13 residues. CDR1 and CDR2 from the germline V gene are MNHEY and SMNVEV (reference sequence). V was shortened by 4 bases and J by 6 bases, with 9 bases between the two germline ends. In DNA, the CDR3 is TGTGCCAGCAGTTCTCACAGGGATGAAAAACTGTTTTTT. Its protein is CASSSHRDEKLFF.

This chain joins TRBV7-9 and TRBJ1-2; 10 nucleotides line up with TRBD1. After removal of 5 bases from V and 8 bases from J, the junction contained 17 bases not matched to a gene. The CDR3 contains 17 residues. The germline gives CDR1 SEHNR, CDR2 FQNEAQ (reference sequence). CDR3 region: CASSDSIRTGGTRGYTF. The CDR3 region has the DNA TGTGCCAGCAGCGACTCCATCAGGACAGGGGGGACTCGCGGCTACACCTTC. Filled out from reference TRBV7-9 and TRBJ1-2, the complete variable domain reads DTGVSQNPRHKITKRGQNVTFRCDPISEHNRLYWYRQTLGQGPEFLTYFQNEAQLEKSRLLSDRFSAERPKGSFSTLEIQRTEQGDSAMYLCASSDSIRTGGTRGYTFGSGTRLTVV.

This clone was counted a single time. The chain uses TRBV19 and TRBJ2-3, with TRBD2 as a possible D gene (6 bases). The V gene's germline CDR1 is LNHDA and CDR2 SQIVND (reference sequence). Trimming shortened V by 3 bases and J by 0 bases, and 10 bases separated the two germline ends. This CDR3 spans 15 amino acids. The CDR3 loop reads CASSMTSSSTDTQYF. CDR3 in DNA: TGTGCCAGTAGTATGACTAGTTCTAGCACAGATACGCAGTATTTT.

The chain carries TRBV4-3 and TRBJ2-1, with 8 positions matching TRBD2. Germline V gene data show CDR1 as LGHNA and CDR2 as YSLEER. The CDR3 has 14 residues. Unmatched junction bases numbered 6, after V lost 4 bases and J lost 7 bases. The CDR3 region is CASSLRGGRNEQFF. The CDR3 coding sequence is TGCGCCAGCAGCCTTCGCGGGGGGAGGAATGAGCAGTTCTTC.

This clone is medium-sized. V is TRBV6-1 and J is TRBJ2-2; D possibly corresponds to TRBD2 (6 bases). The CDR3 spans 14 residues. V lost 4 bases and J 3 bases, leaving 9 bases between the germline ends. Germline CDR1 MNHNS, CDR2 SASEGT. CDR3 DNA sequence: TGTGCCAGCAGTGGGCGGGGAGACACCGGGGAGCTGTTTTTT. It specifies CASSGRGDTGELFF.

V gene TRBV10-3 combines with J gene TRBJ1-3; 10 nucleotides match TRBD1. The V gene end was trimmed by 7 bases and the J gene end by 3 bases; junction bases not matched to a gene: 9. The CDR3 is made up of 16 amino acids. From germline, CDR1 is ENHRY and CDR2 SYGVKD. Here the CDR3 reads CAITKRGTGDGNTIYF. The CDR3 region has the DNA TGTGCCATCACTAAACGAGGGACAGGGGATGGAAACACCATATATTTT.

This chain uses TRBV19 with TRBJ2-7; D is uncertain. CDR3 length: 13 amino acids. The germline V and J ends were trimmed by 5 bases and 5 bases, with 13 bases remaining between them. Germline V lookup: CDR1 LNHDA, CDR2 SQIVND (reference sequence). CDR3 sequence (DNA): TGTGCCAGTAGTCCTATAAGTTCTAACGAGCAGTACTTC. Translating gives CASSPISSNEQYF.

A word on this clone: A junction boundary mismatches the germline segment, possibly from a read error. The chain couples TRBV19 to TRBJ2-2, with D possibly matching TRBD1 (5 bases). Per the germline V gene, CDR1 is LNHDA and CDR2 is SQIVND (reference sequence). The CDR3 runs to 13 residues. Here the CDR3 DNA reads TGTGCCAGTAGTGCAGGGAACCCCGGGGAGCTGTTTTTT. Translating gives CASSAGNPGELFF.

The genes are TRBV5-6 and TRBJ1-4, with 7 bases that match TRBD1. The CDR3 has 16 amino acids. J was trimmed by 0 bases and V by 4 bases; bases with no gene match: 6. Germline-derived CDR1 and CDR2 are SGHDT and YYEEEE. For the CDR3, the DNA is TGTGCCAGCAGCGAGGGGACAGCTGCAACTAATGAAAAACTGTTTTTT. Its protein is CASSEGTAATNEKLFF.

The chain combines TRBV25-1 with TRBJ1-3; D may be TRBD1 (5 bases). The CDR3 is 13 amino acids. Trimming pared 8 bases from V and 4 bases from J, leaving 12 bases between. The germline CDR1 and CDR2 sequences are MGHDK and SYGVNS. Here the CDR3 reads CASGLSGGNTIYF. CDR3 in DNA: TGTGCCAGCGGGCTATCAGGGGGAAACACCATATATTTT.

The CDR3 sequence: CAWQGSGTGELFF. CDR3 DNA sequence: TGTGCCTGGCAGGGTAGTGGGACCGGGGAGCTGTTTTTT. J is TRBJ2-2 and V is TRBV30; tentative D call: TRBD1 (5 bases). V was cut by 5 bases and J by 5 bases, with 12 bases left in between. There are 13 residues in the CDR3. The germline CDR1 and CDR2 sequences are GTSNPN and SVGIG (reference sequence).